This TCR beta chain was identified in a study of control samples from healthy donors and cancer patients. The germline V and J ends were trimmed by 9 bases and 4 bases, with 16 bases remaining between them. Germline CDR1 LGHDT, CDR2 YNNKEL (reference sequence). There are 14 residues in the CDR3. This clone appeared a single time. Assay used: immunoSEQ multiplex PCR; TCRdb lists only in-frame clones, some missing. The data show some 120,000 clones, with about 87% seen just once and approximately 2.9% held by the top ten. This chain connects TRBV3-1 (or the pseudogene TRBV3-2) to TRBJ1-5; D perhaps matches TRBD1 (5 bases). The source is a man in his 60s in good health. The specimen sequenced was blood. This chain's CDR3 is CARGGWGGNQPQHF. The CDR3 DNA is TGTGCCAGGGGCGGATGGGGGGGTAATCAGCCCCAGCATTTT.